The 5 T cell receptor beta chains in this list originate from one sample, sequenced in a study of PD-1 blockade in mismatch repair-deficient tumors. No antigen has been identified for these receptors. Sequenced by immunoSEQ multiplex PCR; TCRdb stores in-frame clones only, minus some. The profile shows over 11,000 clones, 85% to 90% of them singletons. Time point indicated: identical roughly 10-day culture without peptide (control). The material was cells cultured in vitro, obtained from a patient treated with pembrolizumab. The receptors shown here come from an adult with mismatch repair-deficient cancer.

The chain is built from TRBV4-1 and TRBJ2-7; 11 positions agree with TRBD1. V dropped 4 bases and J dropped 3; count of bases not matched to a gene: 2. The CDR3 extends over 14 amino acids. The germline gives CDR1 MGHRA, CDR2 YSYEKL. The CDR3 bases are TGCGCCAGCAGCCGAGGGACAGGGGGCTACGAGCAGTACTTC. Protein product: CASSRGTGGYEQYF.

The rearrangement joins TRBV15 to TRBJ1-5, with D possibly being TRBD1 (6 bases). Germline-derived CDR1 and CDR2 are LNHNV and YYDKDF (reference sequence). The CDR3 has 14 residues. Deletions cut 5 bases from V and 4 bases from J, with 12 bases between. In DNA, the CDR3 is TGTGCCACCAGCTACGGGACATCTAATCAGCCCCAGCATTTT. As protein: CATSYGTSNQPQHF.

CDR3 nucleotide sequence: TGTGCCAGCAGTGAAGCAGGACTAGCGGGAGAGACCCAGTACTTC. Protein: CASSEAGLAGETQYF. This chain connects TRBV2 to TRBJ2-5, with 11 bases lining up with TRBD2. The length of the CDR3 is 15 residues. J gave up 4 bases and V 0 bases, and 1 base lay outside the gene matches. Germline V gives CDR1 SNHLY, CDR2 FYNNEI.

The chain recombines TRBV5-1 with TRBJ2-1, with D maybe TRBD2 (6 bases). This CDR3 spans 17 amino acids. CDR1 is SGHRS, CDR2 YFSETQ, per germline. Between the trimmed V and J ends, which lost 1 base and 0 bases, there was a span of 14 bases. DNA for the CDR3: TGCGCCAGCAGCTTGTATGGGGGGTCGAGCTCCTACAATGAGCAGTTCTTC. It encodes CASSLYGGSSSYNEQFF.

The V gene is TRBV5-6, the J gene TRBJ2-1, with 8 bases identical to TRBD2. CDR1 is SGHDT, CDR2 YYEEEE, per germline. Germline trimming cut 6 bases from V and 4 bases from J; bases unmatched to any gene: 12. There are 16 residues in the CDR3. The CDR3 DNA reads TGTGCCAGCAATACCGACGGGAGGGCCTATTACAATGAGCAGTTCTTC. Amino acids: CASNTDGRAYYNEQFF.